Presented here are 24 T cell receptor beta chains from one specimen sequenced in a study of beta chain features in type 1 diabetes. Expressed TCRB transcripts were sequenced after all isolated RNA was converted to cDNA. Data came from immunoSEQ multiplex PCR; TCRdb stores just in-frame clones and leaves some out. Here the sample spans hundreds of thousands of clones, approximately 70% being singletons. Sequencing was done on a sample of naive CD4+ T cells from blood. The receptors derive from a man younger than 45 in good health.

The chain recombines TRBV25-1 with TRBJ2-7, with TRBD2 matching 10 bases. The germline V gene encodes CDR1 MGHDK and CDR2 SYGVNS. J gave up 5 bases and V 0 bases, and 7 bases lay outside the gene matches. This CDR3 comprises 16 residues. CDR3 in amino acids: CASSEYAASGSHEQYF. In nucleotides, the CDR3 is TGTGCCAGCAGTGAATACGCGGCTAGCGGGAGCCACGAGCAGTACTTC.

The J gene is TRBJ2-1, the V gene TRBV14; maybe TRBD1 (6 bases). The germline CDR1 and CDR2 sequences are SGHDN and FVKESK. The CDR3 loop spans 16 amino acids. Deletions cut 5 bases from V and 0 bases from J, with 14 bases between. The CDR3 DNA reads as TGTGCCAGCAGCTCGCGGACAGCGCACTCCTACAATGAGCAGTTCTTC. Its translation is CASSSRTAHSYNEQFF.

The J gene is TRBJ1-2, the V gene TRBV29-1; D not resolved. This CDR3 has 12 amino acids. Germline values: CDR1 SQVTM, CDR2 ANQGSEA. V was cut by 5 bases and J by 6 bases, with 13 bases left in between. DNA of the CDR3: TGCAGCGTTCCGGGAGGGCAGGATGGCTACACCTTC. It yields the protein CSVPGGQDGYTF.

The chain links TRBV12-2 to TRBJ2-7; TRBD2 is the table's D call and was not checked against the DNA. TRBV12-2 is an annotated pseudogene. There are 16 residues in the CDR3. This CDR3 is CASRLAGTSGPYEQYF. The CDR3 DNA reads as TGTGCAAGTCGCTTAGCCGGGACTAGCGGGCCCTACGAGCAGTACTTC.

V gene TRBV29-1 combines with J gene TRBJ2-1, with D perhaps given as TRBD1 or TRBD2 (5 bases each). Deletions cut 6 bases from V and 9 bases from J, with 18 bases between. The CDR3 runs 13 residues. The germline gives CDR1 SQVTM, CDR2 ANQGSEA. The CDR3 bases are TGCAGCGTGGGGCGTAACCTAGCCCCTGAGCAGTTCTTC. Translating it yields CSVGRNLAPEQFF.

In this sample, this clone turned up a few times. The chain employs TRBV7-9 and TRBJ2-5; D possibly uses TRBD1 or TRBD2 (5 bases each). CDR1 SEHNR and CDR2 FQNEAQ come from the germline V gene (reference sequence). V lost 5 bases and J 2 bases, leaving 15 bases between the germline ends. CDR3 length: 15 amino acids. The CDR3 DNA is TGTGCCAGCAGCCCAACGGGACGGCTACAAGAGACCCAGTACTTC. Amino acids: CASSPTGRLQETQYF.

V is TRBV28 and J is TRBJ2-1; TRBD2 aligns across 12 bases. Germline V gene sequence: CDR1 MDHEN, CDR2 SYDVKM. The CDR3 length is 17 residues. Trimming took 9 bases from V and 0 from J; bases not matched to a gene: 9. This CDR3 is CASTGTSGFRSYNEQFF. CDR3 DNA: TGTGCCAGTACCGGGACTAGCGGGTTCCGCTCCTACAATGAGCAGTTCTTC.

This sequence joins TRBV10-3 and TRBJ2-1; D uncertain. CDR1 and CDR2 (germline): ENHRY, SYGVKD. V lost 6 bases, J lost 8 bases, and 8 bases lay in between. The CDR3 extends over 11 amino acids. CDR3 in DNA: TGTGCCATCAGGTCCCTTTATGAGCAGTTCTTC. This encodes CAIRSLYEQFF.

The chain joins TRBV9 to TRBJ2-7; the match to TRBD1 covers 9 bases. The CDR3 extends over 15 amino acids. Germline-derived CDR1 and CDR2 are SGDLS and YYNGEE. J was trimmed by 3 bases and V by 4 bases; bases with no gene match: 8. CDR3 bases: TGTGCCAGCAGCTTGGGACAGGGCCCGTTCTACGAGCAGTACTTC. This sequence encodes CASSLGQGPFYEQYF.

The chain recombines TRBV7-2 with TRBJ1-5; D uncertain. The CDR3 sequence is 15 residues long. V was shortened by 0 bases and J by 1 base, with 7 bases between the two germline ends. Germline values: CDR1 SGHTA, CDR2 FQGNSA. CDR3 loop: CASSLATSSNQPQHF. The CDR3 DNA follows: TGTGCCAGCAGCTTAGCGACGTCGAGCAATCAGCCCCAGCATTTT.

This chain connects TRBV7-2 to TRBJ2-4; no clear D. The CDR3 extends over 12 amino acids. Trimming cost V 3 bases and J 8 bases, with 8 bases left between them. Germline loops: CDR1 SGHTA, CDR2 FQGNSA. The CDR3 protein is CASSLGWDIQYF. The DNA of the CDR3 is TGTGCCAGCAGCTTGGGGTGGGACATTCAGTACTTC.

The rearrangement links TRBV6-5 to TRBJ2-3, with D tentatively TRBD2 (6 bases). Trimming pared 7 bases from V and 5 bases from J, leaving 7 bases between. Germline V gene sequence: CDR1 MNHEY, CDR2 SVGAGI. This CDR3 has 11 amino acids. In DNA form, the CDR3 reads TGTGCCAGCACGCGGGAAGATACGCAGTATTTT. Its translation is CASTREDTQYF.

In DNA form, the CDR3 reads TGCGCCAGCAGCCAGGACTTAGGGCCAGATACGCAGTATTTT. It codes for CASSQDLGPDTQYF. V gene TRBV4-3 combines with J gene TRBJ2-3; D might be TRBD2 (5 bases). V lost 3 bases, J lost 4 bases, and 11 bases lay in between. Germline V gives CDR1 LGHNA, CDR2 YSLEER. The CDR3 loop spans 14 amino acids.

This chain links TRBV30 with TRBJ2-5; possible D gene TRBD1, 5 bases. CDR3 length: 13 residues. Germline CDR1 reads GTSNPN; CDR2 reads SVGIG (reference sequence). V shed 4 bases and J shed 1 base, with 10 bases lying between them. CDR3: CAWNPGSQETQYF. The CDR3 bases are TGTGCCTGGAACCCAGGGTCCCAAGAGACCCAGTACTTC.

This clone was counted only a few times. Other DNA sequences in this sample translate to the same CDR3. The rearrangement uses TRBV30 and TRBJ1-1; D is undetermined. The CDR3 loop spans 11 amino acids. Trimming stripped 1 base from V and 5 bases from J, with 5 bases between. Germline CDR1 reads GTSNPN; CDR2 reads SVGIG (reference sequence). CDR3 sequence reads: CAWSGRTEAFF. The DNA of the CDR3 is TGTGCCTGGAGTGGGAGGACTGAAGCTTTCTTT.

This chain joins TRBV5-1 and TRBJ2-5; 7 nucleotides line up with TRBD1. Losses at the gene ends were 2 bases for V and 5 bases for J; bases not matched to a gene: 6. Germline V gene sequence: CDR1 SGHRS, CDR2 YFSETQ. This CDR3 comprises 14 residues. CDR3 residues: CASSLRQGRETQYF. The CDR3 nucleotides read TGCGCCAGCAGCTTACGACAGGGCCGGGAGACCCAGTACTTC.

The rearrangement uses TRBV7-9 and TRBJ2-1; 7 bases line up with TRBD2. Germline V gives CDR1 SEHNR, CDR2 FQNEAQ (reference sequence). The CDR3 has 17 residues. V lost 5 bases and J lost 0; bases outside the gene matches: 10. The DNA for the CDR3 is TGTGCCAGCAGCCCGATCGGGACTAATAGCTCCTACAATGAGCAGTTCTTC. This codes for CASSPIGTNSSYNEQFF. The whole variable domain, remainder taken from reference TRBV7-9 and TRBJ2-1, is DTGVSQNPRHKITKRGQNVTFRCDPISEHNRLYWYRQTLGQGPEFLTYFQNEAQLEKSRLLSDRFSAERPKGSFSTLEIQRTEQGDSAMYLCASSPIGTNSSYNEQFFGPGTRLTVL.

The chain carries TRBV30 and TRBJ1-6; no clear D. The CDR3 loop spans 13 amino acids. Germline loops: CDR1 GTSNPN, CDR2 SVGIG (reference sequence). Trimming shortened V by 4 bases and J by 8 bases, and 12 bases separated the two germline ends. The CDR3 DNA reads TGTGCCTGGAATCCGAGGGCAGATTCACCCCTCCACTTT. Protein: CAWNPRADSPLHF.

CDR3 nucleotides: TGCAGCGTTGTATATGGACAGCAAGGGGAGACCCAGTACTTC. It translates to CSVVYGQQGETQYF. The chain combines TRBV29-1 with TRBJ2-5, with a possible D match to TRBD1 (6 bases). In germline, CDR1 is SQVTM, CDR2 ANQGSEA. Trimming took off 4 bases at V and 5 bases at J, with 17 bases between the two ends. This CDR3 is 14 amino acids long.

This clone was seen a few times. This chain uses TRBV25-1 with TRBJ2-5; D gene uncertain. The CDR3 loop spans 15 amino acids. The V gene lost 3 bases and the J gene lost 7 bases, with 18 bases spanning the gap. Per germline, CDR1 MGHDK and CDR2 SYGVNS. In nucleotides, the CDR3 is TGTGCCAGCAGTGAGGGCGGCCCGCTTGAGGTGACCCAGTACTTC. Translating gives CASSEGGPLEVTQYF.

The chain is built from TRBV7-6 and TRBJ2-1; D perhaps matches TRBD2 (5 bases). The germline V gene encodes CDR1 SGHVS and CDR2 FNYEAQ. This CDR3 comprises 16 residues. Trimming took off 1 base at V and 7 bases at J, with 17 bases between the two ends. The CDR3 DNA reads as TGTGCCAGCAGCTTAGGATGGTCTAGCTCCGGGAATGAGCAGTTCTTC. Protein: CASSLGWSSSGNEQFF.

Here the CDR3 reads CAISGDGSTDTQYF. Written as DNA, the CDR3 is TGTGCCATCAGTGGGGACGGAAGCACAGATACGCAGTATTTT. The chain has TRBV10-3 and TRBJ2-3; D could derive from TRBD1 or TRBD2 (5 bases each). The germline CDR1 and CDR2 sequences are ENHRY and SYGVKD. Trimming removed 4 bases from V and 0 bases from J, with 8 bases in between. This CDR3 has 14 residues.

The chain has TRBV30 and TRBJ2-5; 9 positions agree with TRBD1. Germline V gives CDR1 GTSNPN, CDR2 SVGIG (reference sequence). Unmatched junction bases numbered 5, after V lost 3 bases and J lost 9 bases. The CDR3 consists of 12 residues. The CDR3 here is CAWSWDRVAQYF. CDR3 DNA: TGTGCCTGGAGCTGGGACAGGGTTGCCCAGTACTTC.

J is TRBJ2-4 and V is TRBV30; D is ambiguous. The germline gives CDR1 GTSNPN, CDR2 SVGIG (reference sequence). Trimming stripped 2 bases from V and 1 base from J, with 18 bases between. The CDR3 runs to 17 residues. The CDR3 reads CAWSPPGQALAKNIQYF. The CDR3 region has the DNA TGTGCCTGGAGTCCCCCCGGTCAGGCTTTGGCCAAAAACATTCAGTACTTC. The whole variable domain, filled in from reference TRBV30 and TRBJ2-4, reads SQTIHQWPATLVQPVGSPLSLECTVEGTSNPNLYWYRQAAGRGLQLLFYSVGIGQISSEVPQNLSASRPQDRQFILSSKKLLLSDSGFYLCAWSPPGQALAKNIQYFGAGTRLSVL.